This TCR beta chain was observed in a study of beta chain features in type 1 diabetes. Regarding the study as a whole: In these data, an HLA type influence on TCRB rearrangement remained unresolved.

This clone turned up a few times. The antigen remains undetermined. The CDR3 is made up of 14 amino acids. The V gene's germline CDR1 is SEHNR and CDR2 FQNEAQ (reference sequence). The trim removed 7 bases at V and 5 bases at J, leaving 6 bases unmatched. Without exception, sorted populations had purity beyond 98%. Expressed TCRB transcripts were sequenced after all isolated RNA was converted to cDNA. Profiled with immunoSEQ multiplex PCR; TCRdb holds only in-frame clones, not every one. Here the sample spans over 500,000 clones, about a sixth being singletons. Material for sequencing was naive CD4+ T cells from blood. The sequence was obtained from a man aged 18-30 years in good health. This chain joins TRBV7-9 and TRBJ2-3; 10 nucleotides match TRBD1. Here the CDR3 DNA reads TGTGCCAGCACGCGGGACAGGGGCATAGATACGCAGTATTTT. It encodes CASTRDRGIDTQYF.